This T cell receptor (beta chain) is drawn from a study of blood T cell repertoires in COVID-19. TCRdb's table, derived via immunoSEQ multiplex PCR, lists solely in-frame clones and lacks some. The data contain 350,000 to 400,000 clones, 89% of them singletons. The CDR3 contains 14 residues. Trimming shortened V by 1 base and J by 4 bases, and 9 bases separated the two germline ends. Germline values: CDR1 SEHNR, CDR2 FQNEAQ (reference sequence). This chain connects TRBV7-9 to TRBJ2-3, with D possibly matching TRBD1 (6 bases). Sequencing used peripheral blood. The TCR originated in a woman aged 25 to 39 with COVID-19, enrolled during active disease. CDR3 in amino acids: CASSLGRGSDTQYF. The DNA for the CDR3 is TGTGCCAGCAGCTTAGGCAGGGGCTCAGATACGCAGTATTTT.